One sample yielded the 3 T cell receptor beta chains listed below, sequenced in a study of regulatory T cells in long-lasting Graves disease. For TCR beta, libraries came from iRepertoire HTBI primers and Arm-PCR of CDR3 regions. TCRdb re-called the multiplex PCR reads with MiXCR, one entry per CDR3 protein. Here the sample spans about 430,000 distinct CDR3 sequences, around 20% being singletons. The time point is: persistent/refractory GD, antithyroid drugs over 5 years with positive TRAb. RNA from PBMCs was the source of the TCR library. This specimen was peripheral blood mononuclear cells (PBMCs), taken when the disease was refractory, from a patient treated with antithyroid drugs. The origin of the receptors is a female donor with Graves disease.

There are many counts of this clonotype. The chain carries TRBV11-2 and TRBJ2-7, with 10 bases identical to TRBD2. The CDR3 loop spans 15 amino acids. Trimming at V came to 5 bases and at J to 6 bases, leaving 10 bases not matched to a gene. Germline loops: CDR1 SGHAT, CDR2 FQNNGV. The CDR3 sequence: CASSPVAGGHREQYF. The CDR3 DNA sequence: TGTGCCAGCAGCCCGGTAGCGGGAGGACACCGCGAGCAGTACTTC.

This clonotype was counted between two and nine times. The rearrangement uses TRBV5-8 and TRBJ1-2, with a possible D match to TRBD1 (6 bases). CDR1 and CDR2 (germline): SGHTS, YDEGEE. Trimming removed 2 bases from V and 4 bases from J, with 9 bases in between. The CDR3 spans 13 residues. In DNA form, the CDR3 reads TGTGCCAGCAGCTTACGACAGGCCTATGGCTACACCTTC. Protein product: CASSLRQAYGYTF.

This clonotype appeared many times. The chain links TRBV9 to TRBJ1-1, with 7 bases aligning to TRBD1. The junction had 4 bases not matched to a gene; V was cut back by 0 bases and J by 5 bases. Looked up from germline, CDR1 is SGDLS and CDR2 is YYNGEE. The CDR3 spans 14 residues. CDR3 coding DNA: TGTGCCAGCAGCGTAGGAGGGGGCAGTACTGAAGCTTTCTTT. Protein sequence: CASSVGGGSTEAFF. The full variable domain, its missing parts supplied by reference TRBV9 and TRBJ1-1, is DSGVTQTPKHLITATGQRVTLRCSPRSGDLSVYWYQQSLDQGLQFLIQYYNGEERAKGNILERFSAQQFPDLHSELNLSSLELGDSALYFCASSVGGGSTEAFFGQGTRLTVV.